One sample yielded the 16 T cell receptor beta chains listed below, sequenced in a study of spatial heterogeneity in lung cancer. MiXCR was run by TCRdb on the 5' RACE reads, yielding one entry per CDR3 protein. The sample has roughly 48,000 distinct CDR3 sequences, about 5.8% seen once. Stated time point: sample taken at primary tumor resection. Unsorted tumor, nontumor lung tissue or cryopreserved PBMC supplied the whole RNA. Source: PBMCs, taken at surgery. Source of these receptors: a male donor with early-stage non-small cell lung cancer.

This clonotype was seen many times. The chain joins TRBV20-1 to TRBJ2-1; D gene uncertain. Trimming cost V 6 bases and J 8 bases, with 11 bases left between them. Germline CDR1 is DFQATT and CDR2 is SNEGSKA (reference sequence). The CDR3 sequence is 11 residues long. CDR3: CSAALEHEQFF. The CDR3 nucleotides read TGCAGTGCGGCCCTAGAGCATGAGCAGTTCTTC.

The chain links TRBV4-2 to TRBJ2-1, with 7 bases lining up with TRBD2. The CDR3 has 17 residues. Germline CDR1 is LGHNA and CDR2 is YNFKEQ. V lost 0 bases, J lost 6 bases, and 11 bases stayed unmatched. The CDR3 here is CASSQDGLERRANEQFF. The CDR3 DNA sequence: TGTGCCAGCAGCCAAGACGGACTAGAGCGGCGCGCCAATGAGCAGTTCTTC.

This clonotype was counted ten times or more. The J gene is TRBJ2-3, the V gene TRBV7-9, with D tentatively TRBD2 (6 bases). The CDR3 runs to 15 residues. Per the germline V gene, CDR1 is SEHNR and CDR2 is FQNEAQ (reference sequence). Trimming left V 5 bases short and J 0 bases short, with 12 bases between. The CDR3 nucleotides are TGTGCCAGCAGCCCCCCGGGGGTTAGCACAGATACGCAGTATTTT. It specifies CASSPPGVSTDTQYF. The full variable domain, with the rest looked up from reference TRBV7-9 and TRBJ2-3, is DTGVSQNPRHKITKRGQNVTFRCDPISEHNRLYWYRQTLGQGPEFLTYFQNEAQLEKSRLLSDRFSAERPKGSFSTLEIQRTEQGDSAMYLCASSPPGVSTDTQYFGPGTRLTVL.

This clonotype was found many times. This chain joins TRBV6-2 or TRBV6-3 and TRBJ1-2, with TRBD1 matching 8 bases. The junction had 3 bases not matched to a gene; V was cut back by 0 bases and J by 3 bases. This CDR3 region has 15 residues. Per the germline V gene, CDR1 is MNHEY and CDR2 is SVGEGT. The CDR3 sequence: CASSYSPGGYYGYTF. The CDR3 region has the DNA TGTGCCAGCAGTTACTCTCCAGGGGGCTACTATGGCTACACCTTC.

This clonotype came up many times. The J gene is TRBJ2-1, the V gene TRBV6-5, with D perhaps matching TRBD2 (6 bases). CDR1 is MNHEY, CDR2 SVGAGI, per germline. This CDR3 has 16 amino acids. V was shortened by 5 bases and J by 2 bases, with 16 bases between the two germline ends. CDR3 in DNA: TGTGCCAGCAGTGTCTTCGGGACTGTCACCTACAATGAGCAGTTCTTC. The encoded protein is CASSVFGTVTYNEQFF.

This clonotype came up a few times. The chain links TRBV5-4 to TRBJ1-2; D is possibly TRBD1 (6 bases). The germline V gene has CDR1 SGHNT and CDR2 YYREEE (reference sequence). This CDR3 region has 13 residues. Trimming took 4 bases from V and 7 from J, leaving 14 bases between them. CDR3: CASSATGFFGYTF. DNA of the CDR3: TGTGCCAGCAGCGCAACAGGGTTTTTTGGCTACACCTTC.

In its sample, this clonotype was seen many times. The chain is built from TRBV29-1 and TRBJ2-5; D assignment may be TRBD1 or TRBD2 (6 bases each). This CDR3 spans 15 amino acids. Trimming removed 2 bases from V and 5 bases from J, with 18 bases in between. Looked up from germline, CDR1 is SQVTM and CDR2 is ANQGSEA. The CDR3 coding sequence is TGCAGCGTTGAATACGGGGGCAGGAGAGTGGAGACCCAGTACTTC. Its translation is CSVEYGGRRVETQYF.

This clonotype was detected ten times or more. The rearrangement links TRBV10-3 to TRBJ2-6; D not certain. CDR1 is ENHRY, CDR2 SYGVKD, per germline. V was pared by 0 bases and J by 0 bases, with 12 bases between. This CDR3 contains 18 residues. The CDR3 spells CAISESNFGLSGANVLTF. The CDR3 DNA is TGTGCCATCAGTGAGTCGAATTTTGGGCTCTCTGGGGCCAACGTCCTGACTTTC.

Ten or more counts support this clonotype. The chain couples TRBV9 to TRBJ1-6; D uncertain. CDR3 length equals 14 residues. Germline values: CDR1 SGDLS, CDR2 YYNGEE. V lost 4 bases to trimming and J lost 7 bases, with 12 bases between them. The CDR3 sequence: CASSPGRANSPLHF. The CDR3 nucleotides are TGTGCCAGCAGCCCCGGACGGGCGAATTCACCCCTCCACTTT.

Points on this clonotype: This could be a read error, since a much larger clone is one nucleotide away. V and J are TRBV5-1 and TRBJ1-2; possible D gene TRBD1, 5 bases. The CDR3 is 15 residues long. CDR1 and CDR2 (germline): SGHRS, YFSETQ. CDR3 in DNA: TGCCCCAGCAGCTTCGGCGGGGCCGCCTCCTATGGCTACACCTTC. Translated: CPSSFGGAASYGYTF. Variable domain in full (rest from reference TRBV5-1 and TRBJ1-2): KAGVTQTPRYLIKTRGQQVTLSCSPISGHRSVSWYQQTPGQGLQFLFEYFSETQRNKGNFPGRFSGRQFSNSRSEMNVSTLELGDSALYLCPSSFGGAASYGYTFGSGTRLTVV.

This clonotype is medium-sized in the sample. The chain employs TRBV29-1 and TRBJ2-1; D is perhaps TRBD2 (5 bases). Trimming left V 6 bases short and J 10 bases short, with 13 bases between. The V gene's germline CDR1 is SQVTM and CDR2 ANQGSEA. This CDR3 has 11 residues. Here the CDR3 reads CSVTDSREQFF. CDR3 nucleotide sequence: TGCAGCGTGACGGACTCTCGGGAGCAGTTCTTC.

This clonotype was observed a handful of times. The rearrangement joins TRBV4-1 to TRBJ1-4; TRBD1 might be the D (5 bases). Germline CDR1 and CDR2: MGHRA and YSYEKL. Trimming stripped 4 bases from V and 4 bases from J, with 10 bases between. This CDR3 has 14 amino acids. The CDR3 DNA follows: TGCGCCAGCAGCCTACAGGCATTTAATGAAAAACTGTTTTTT. It yields the protein CASSLQAFNEKLFF.

This clonotype has ten or more counts. The CDR3 does not close with the conserved phenylalanine or tryptophan, likely indicating a read error. Because the CDR3's place on the DNA is in doubt, the DNA is left out and the CDR3 is given as listed by TCRdb. The chain has TRBV3-1 and TRBJ2-1; TRBD1, as called in the table, went unchecked against the DNA. The CDR3 is 12 amino acids long, termini counted. Germline values: CDR1 LGHDT, CDR2 YNNKEL (reference sequence). The CDR3: CASSQESTALRL.

This clonotype was seen many times. This sequence joins TRBV10-3 and TRBJ2-1; the D gene could be TRBD1 or TRBD2 (5 bases each). The V end lost 4 bases, the J end lost 2 bases, and 9 bases lay between the germline ends. Germline lookup yields CDR1 ENHRY and CDR2 SYGVKD. The CDR3 covers 14 residues. CDR3 nucleotide sequence: TGTGCCATCAGTGCTAGGGACCCCTACAATGAGCAGTTCTTC. Translated, it gives CAISARDPYNEQFF.

This clonotype was seen ten or more times. The chain recombines TRBV28 with TRBJ2-7; D perhaps matches TRBD1 (5 bases). The CDR3 is made up of 11 amino acids. CDR1 MDHEN and CDR2 SYDVKM come from the germline V gene. Trimming removed 7 bases from V and 3 bases from J, with 7 bases in between. The CDR3 sequence: CASNQGYEQYF. The CDR3 coding sequence is TGTGCCAGCAACCAGGGCTACGAGCAGTACTTC. The full variable domain, rest sourced from reference TRBV28 and TRBJ2-7, is DVKVTQSSRYLVKRTGEKVFLECVQDMDHENMFWYRQDPGLGLRLIYFSYDVKMKEKGDIPEGYSVSREKKERFSLILESASTNQTSMYLCASNQGYEQYFGPGTRLTVT.

This chain connects TRBV5-6 to TRBJ2-2; TRBD1 aligns across 8 bases. The ends lost 1 base at V and 4 bases at J; junction bases unmatched: 3. CDR1 is SGHDT and CDR2 is YYEEEE in the germline V gene. The CDR3 totals 15 residues. The chain's CDR3 is CASSLQGAFTGELFF. CDR3 bases: TGTGCCAGCAGCTTGCAGGGGGCTTTCACCGGGGAGCTGTTTTTT.